This TCR beta chain stems from a study of blood T cell repertoires in COVID-19. Across the whole study: Sites across the United States, Italy and Spain contributed samples from acute and convalescent COVID-19.

V trimming: 5 bases; J trimming: 1 base; junction bases outside the gene matches: 10. CDR3 length equals 16 residues. The V gene's germline CDR1 is PRHDT and CDR2 FYEKMQ (reference sequence). Those enrolled, adults aged roughly 18 to 89 years, came from about two dozen US areas. Sequencing was performed with immunoSEQ multiplex PCR; in TCRdb, only in-frame clones are kept and a portion is missing. The sample yields around 390,000 clones, roughly 89% seen once. V gene TRBV13 combines with J gene TRBJ2-5, with 7 bases matching TRBD1. This clonotype originated in a woman aged 45-60 years who had recovered from COVID-19. The sample comprised PBMCs or T cells enriched from blood (not recorded which). The CDR3 reads CASSTTQGELQETQYF. Here the CDR3 DNA reads TGTGCCAGCAGCACGACCCAGGGGGAGCTCCAAGAGACCCAGTACTTC.